This record looks at one TCR beta chain sequence and its context. Trimming removed 2 bases at V and 1 base at J, with 17 bases between. The CDR3 is 17 residues long. CDR1 is MDHEN, CDR2 SYDVKM, per germline. These data originate in a study of T cells in Graves' hyperthyroidism and ophthalmopathy. Amplification of TCR beta CDR3 regions used RNA as the template. The TCR CDR3 first-round RT-PCR relied on the HTBI primer set. TCRdb fed the multiplex PCR reads into MiXCR, producing one record per CDR3 protein. This sample has 650,000 to 750,000 distinct CDR3 sequences, with approximately 15% found just once.

J is TRBJ1-1 and V is TRBV28; D may be TRBD1 (5 bases). The origin of this receptor is a woman aged 18-35 years with Graves' hyperthyroidism. Input material: blood. The chain's CDR3 is CASSLILREGWNTEAFF. CDR3 coding DNA: TGTGCCAGCAGTTTAATCCTCAGAGAGGGGTGGAACACTGAAGCTTTCTTT.